One sample yielded the 4 T cell receptor beta chains listed below, sequenced in a study of identical twins' blood T cells. TCRdb recomputed calls from the 5' RACE reads with MiXCR, one row per CDR3 protein. The top ten clones hold approximately 6.6% of a sample with 300,000 to 400,000 distinct CDR3 sequences, under 30% of them seen once. Sequencing input: PBMCs. The receptor source for this set is a woman between 18 and 55 years old in good health.

This clonotype was observed many times. The chain combines TRBV7-9 with TRBJ1-4, with D uncertain. Germline V gives CDR1 SEHNR, CDR2 FQNEAQ (reference sequence). The length of the CDR3 is 14 residues. V gave up 6 bases and J gave up 12 bases, with 20 bases separating them. In nucleotides, the CDR3 is TGTGCCAGCAGTCAACCCCCACAACAAAGAGAACTGTTTTTT. Its translation: CASSQPPQQRELFF.

The chain has TRBV2 and TRBJ1-2; D uncertain. The germline V and J ends were trimmed by 9 bases and 6 bases, with 8 bases remaining between them. The CDR3 extends over 10 amino acids. Germline V gene data show CDR1 as SNHLY and CDR2 as FYNNEI. CDR3 sequence reads: CARQFHGYTF. The CDR3 region has the DNA TGTGCCAGACAATTTCATGGCTACACCTTC. Based on the CDR3 plus reference TRBV2 and TRBJ1-2, the full variable domain is EPEVTQTPSHQVTQMGQEVILRCVPISNHLYFYWYRQILGQKVEFLVSFYNNEISEKSEIFDDQFSVERPDGSNFTLKIRSTKLEDSAMYFCARQFHGYTFGSGTRLTVV.

A few counts support this clonotype. The gene calls are TRBV27 and TRBJ1-1, with D hard to call. The CDR3 contains 15 residues. Per the germline V gene, CDR1 is MNHEY and CDR2 is SMNVEV (reference sequence). Trimming shortened V by 2 bases and J by 4 bases, and 14 bases separated the two germline ends. The CDR3 region has the DNA TGTGCCAGCAGTTTACCTGGACTGGGCGGCACTGAAGCTTTCTTT. Translating gives CASSLPGLGGTEAFF.

Turning to this clonotype: The junction departs from the called germline gene at one end, perhaps through a read error. The chain has TRBV29-1 and TRBJ1-2, with D tentatively TRBD1 (5 bases). The germline CDR1 and CDR2 sequences are SQVTM and ANQGSEA. CDR3 length: 11 residues. The CDR3 reads CSVGAGVLINF. The CDR3 coding sequence is TGCAGCGTTGGGGCGGGGGTCCTAATCAACTTC. Drawing the rest from reference TRBV29-1 and TRBJ1-2, the complete variable domain is SAVISQKPSRDICQRGTSLTIQCQVDSQVTMMFWYRQQPGQSLTLIATANQGSEATYESGFVIDKFPISRPNLTFSTLTVSNMSPEDSSIYLCSVGAGVLINFGSGTRLTVV.